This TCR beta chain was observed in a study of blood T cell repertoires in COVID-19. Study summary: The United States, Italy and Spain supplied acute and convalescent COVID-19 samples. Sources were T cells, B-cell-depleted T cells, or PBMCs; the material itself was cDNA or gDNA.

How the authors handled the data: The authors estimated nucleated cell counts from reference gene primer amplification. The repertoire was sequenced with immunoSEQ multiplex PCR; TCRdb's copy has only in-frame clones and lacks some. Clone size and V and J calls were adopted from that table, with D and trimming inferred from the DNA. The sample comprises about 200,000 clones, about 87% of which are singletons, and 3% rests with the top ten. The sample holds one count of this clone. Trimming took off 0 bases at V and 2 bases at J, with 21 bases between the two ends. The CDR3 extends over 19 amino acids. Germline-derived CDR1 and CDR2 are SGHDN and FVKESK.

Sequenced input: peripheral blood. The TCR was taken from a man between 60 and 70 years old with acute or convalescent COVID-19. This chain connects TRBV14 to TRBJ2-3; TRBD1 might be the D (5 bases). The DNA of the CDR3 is TGTGCCAGCAGCCAAGATGGATTGTCCACAGGTTACAACACAGATACGCAGTATTTT. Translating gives CASSQDGLSTGYNTDTQYF.